This T cell receptor beta chain stems from a study of T cell responses to AZD1222 COVID-19 vaccine. Findings and caveats of the study: In all cases, repertoires were sampled only after the peak T cell response.

Profiling relied on immunoSEQ multiplex PCR, and the TCRdb table lists in-frame clones only, not all of them. The sample has 95,000 to 150,000 clones; roughly 88% are singletons. As to this clone: Its target is not known.

Trimming stripped 11 bases from V and 2 bases from J, with 16 bases between. CDR1 and CDR2 from the germline V gene are MNHEY and SVGAGI. This CDR3 is 14 amino acids long. Specimen: peripheral blood, collected on day 0 of AZD1222 vaccination. This TCR was sampled from an adult in good health. The chain links TRBV6-5 to TRBJ1-5; D gene unclear. The CDR3 sequence: CAARGELRNQPQHF. Written as DNA, the CDR3 is TGTGCCGCCCGTGGGGAACTTCGCAATCAGCCCCAGCATTTT.